These 29 T cell receptor beta chains came from one sample sequenced in a study of blood T cell repertoires in COVID-19. Here immunoSEQ multiplex PCR was the method, and the copy in TCRdb shows in-frame clones only, minus some. The sample contains hundreds of thousands of clones, nearly 90% of which appear only once. The sample comprised PBMCs or T cells enriched from blood (not recorded which). The receptors were sampled from a woman under 30 with acute COVID-19.

The chain joins TRBV27 to TRBJ2-7, with 11 positions matching TRBD2. The CDR3 is 15 residues long. CDR1 is MNHEY and CDR2 is SMNVEV in the germline V gene (reference sequence). The V and J ends lost 2 bases and 6 bases, in that order; junction bases with no gene match: 6. This chain's CDR3 is CASSLMTSGNSEQYF. The CDR3 nucleotides are TGTGCCAGCAGTTTAATGACTAGCGGGAATTCCGAGCAGTACTTC.

This chain joins TRBV27 and TRBJ2-7; TRBD1 might be the D (6 bases). Per the germline V gene, CDR1 is MNHEY and CDR2 is SMNVEV (reference sequence). The CDR3 spans 16 residues. V was clipped by 5 bases and J by 3 bases, with 20 bases between them. CDR3 loop: CASSLGIRDISYEQYF. The CDR3 region has the DNA TGTGCCAGCAGTCTCGGAATTCGGGACATAAGCTACGAGCAGTACTTC.

The chain links TRBV28 to TRBJ2-5; 13 bases fit TRBD2. Germline-derived CDR1 and CDR2 are MDHEN and SYDVKM. CDR3 length: 15 amino acids. V dropped 7 bases and J dropped 1; count of bases not matched to a gene: 3. CDR3 amino acids: CASTGTSGTQETQYF. The CDR3 bases are TGTGCCAGCACCGGGACTAGCGGGACCCAAGAGACCCAGTACTTC.

CDR3: CASYSQLTLHF. In DNA form, the CDR3 reads TGTGCCAGCTATTCCCAGTTGACCCTCCACTTT. V usage is TRBV28 and J usage is TRBJ1-6; D is uncertain. CDR3 length equals 11 residues. Germline V gene lookup returns CDR1 MDHEN and CDR2 SYDVKM. Trimming stripped 8 bases from V and 14 bases from J, with 13 bases between.

This clone was seen once. V usage is TRBV10-3 and J usage is TRBJ2-7, with 7 bases lining up with TRBD1. The CDR3 loop spans 13 amino acids. V dropped 7 bases and J dropped 3; count of bases not matched to a gene: 6. Per germline, CDR1 ENHRY and CDR2 SYGVKD. The CDR3 sequence is CAITPGQSYEQYF. In DNA form, the CDR3 reads TGTGCCATCACACCGGGACAGAGCTACGAGCAGTACTTC.

This rearrangement joins TRBV7-3 to TRBJ1-2, with D perhaps TRBD1 (5 bases). The CDR3 totals 16 residues. Trimming took 5 bases from V and 9 from J, leaving 25 bases between them. Germline loops: CDR1 SGHTA, CDR2 FQGTGA. CDR3 nucleotide sequence: TGTGCCAGCAGCCATACCCCAGGGAATGGGTTTGGTAGCTACACCTTC. Translation: CASSHTPGNGFGSYTF.

V is TRBV7-2 and J is TRBJ2-7; TRBD2 aligns across 8 bases. V lost 7 bases, J lost 6 bases, and 11 bases stayed unmatched. The CDR3 extends over 14 amino acids. CDR1 and CDR2 from the germline V gene are SGHTA and FQGNSA. This CDR3 reads CASIDTRTSTEQYF. For the CDR3, the DNA is TGTGCCAGCATCGACACCAGGACTAGCACCGAGCAGTACTTC.

The chain uses TRBV5-8 and TRBJ2-7, with 15 bases lining up with TRBD2. CDR1 is SGHTS, CDR2 YDEGEE, per germline. V lost 3 bases, J lost 5 bases, and 12 bases stayed unmatched. This CDR3 has 18 residues. CDR3 amino acids: CASSSRVQGLAGGDEQYF. Here the CDR3 DNA reads TGTGCCAGCAGCTCCAGGGTTCAGGGACTAGCGGGAGGAGACGAGCAGTACTTC.

The chain joins TRBV27 to TRBJ1-5, with 8 positions matching TRBD1. From germline, CDR1 is MNHEY and CDR2 SMNVEV (reference sequence). The CDR3 runs 14 residues. The trim removed 2 bases at V and 4 bases at J, leaving 1 base unmatched. CDR3 sequence (DNA): TGTGCCAGCAGTTTACAGGGGGCGAATCAGCCCCAGCATTTT. Encoded protein: CASSLQGANQPQHF.

The rearrangement links TRBV6-5 to TRBJ2-7; D possibly corresponds to TRBD2 (6 bases). Germline V gives CDR1 MNHEY, CDR2 SVGAGI. This CDR3 spans 16 amino acids. V lost 1 base, J lost 0 bases, and 13 bases lay in between. The CDR3 nucleotides are TGTGCCAGCAGTTACTTGGAGGGTTCCCGCTCCTACGAGCAGTACTTC. As protein: CASSYLEGSRSYEQYF.

The genes are TRBV27 and TRBJ1-3, with 7 bases lining up with TRBD1. This CDR3 is 22 amino acids long. V gave up 5 bases and J gave up 0 bases; unmatched junction bases: 25. CDR1 MNHEY and CDR2 SMNVEV come from the germline V gene (reference sequence). The CDR3 DNA follows: TGTGCCAGCAGTCCCCCCCCCGCATCCTCCCGCCCTCGACAGGGCTCTGGAAACACCATATATTTT. Translation: CASSPPPASSRPRQGSGNTIYF.

The rearrangement links TRBV18 to TRBJ1-6; TRBD1 matches 8 bases. Germline V gene lookup returns CDR1 KGHSH and CDR2 LQKENI. V was clipped by 4 bases and J by 9 bases; unmatched bases: 17. CDR3 length equals 18 residues. The CDR3 here is CASSLGQGGRYIVSPLHF. DNA for the CDR3: TGTGCCAGCTCACTAGGACAGGGAGGACGGTATATAGTTTCACCCCTCCACTTT.

This clone was counted between two and nine times. The chain uses TRBV25-1 and TRBJ1-4, with D maybe TRBD1 (5 bases). The CDR3 spans 12 residues. Trimming removed 6 bases from V and 6 bases from J, with 8 bases in between. Germline V lookup: CDR1 MGHDK, CDR2 SYGVNS. CDR3 residues: CASSSGYEKLFF. In DNA form, the CDR3 reads TGTGCCAGCAGCTCAGGGTATGAAAAACTGTTTTTT.

This sequence joins TRBV5-1 and TRBJ1-3, with D possibly being TRBD1 (5 bases). Trimming stripped 4 bases from V and 3 bases from J, with 11 bases between. Germline assignment: CDR1 SGHRS and CDR2 YFSETQ. The CDR3 sequence is 14 residues long. The CDR3 DNA sequence: TGCGCCAGCAGCCGGGGGACCGGTGGAAACACCATATATTTT. Translated: CASSRGTGGNTIYF.

V and J are TRBV19 and TRBJ2-2; TRBD2 agrees at 8 bases. The junction had 4 bases not matched to a gene; V was cut back by 1 base and J by 6 bases. The CDR3 sequence is 15 residues long. Germline-derived CDR1 and CDR2 are LNHDA and SQIVND (reference sequence). The CDR3 DNA reads as TGTGCCAGTAGTATAGTAACGGGAGGGCCCGGGGAGCTGTTTTTT. Translated: CASSIVTGGPGELFF.

The chain couples TRBV12-3 or TRBV12-4 to TRBJ1-1; D is undetermined. The CDR3 extends over 13 amino acids. V was pared by 6 bases and J by 3 bases, with 11 bases between. CDR3 DNA: TGTGCCAGCAGCACAGACGGATACACTGAAGCTTTCTTT. Its protein is CASSTDGYTEAFF.

The chain links TRBV27 to TRBJ2-7, with 10 bases lining up with TRBD1. The CDR3 totals 15 residues. Trimming removed 4 bases from V and 1 base from J; junction bases left unmatched: 4. Germline V lookup: CDR1 MNHEY, CDR2 SMNVEV (reference sequence). Written as DNA, the CDR3 is TGTGCCAGCAGTTCGGGGACAGGGGCTTCCTACGAGCAGTACTTC. It encodes CASSSGTGASYEQYF.

J is TRBJ1-1 and V is TRBV3-1 (or the pseudogene TRBV3-2); weak D call: TRBD1 (6 bases). V lost 5 bases and J 1 base, leaving 11 bases between the germline ends. The germline V gene encodes CDR1 LGHDT and CDR2 YNNKEL (reference sequence). CDR3 length equals 14 residues. CDR3 residues: CASSTTQGNTEAFF. The CDR3 coding sequence is TGTGCCAGCAGCACCACACAGGGGAACACTGAAGCTTTCTTT.

The chain combines TRBV18 with TRBJ2-7; TRBD2 aligns across 15 bases. Germline V CDR1 and CDR2: KGHSH, LQKENI. This CDR3 is built from 18 residues. The J segment lost 0 bases and the V segment lost 6 bases, leaving 9 bases of the junction unmatched. The CDR3 bases are TGTGCCAGCTCCCTCCCGGGACTAGCGGGGGGCATCTCCTACGAGCAGTACTTC. This gives the protein CASSLPGLAGGISYEQYF.

This clone appeared a single time. This chain links TRBV7-2 with TRBJ2-7; TRBD2 might be the D (6 bases). The CDR3 covers 13 residues. V was pared by 6 bases and J by 5 bases, with 14 bases between. CDR1 and CDR2 (germline): SGHTA, FQGNSA. The CDR3 region has the DNA TGTGCCAGCAGGACCCCCGGGGGTCACGAGCAGTACTTC. This encodes CASRTPGGHEQYF.

This sequence joins TRBV5-1 and TRBJ2-7; TRBD2 matches 12 bases. The V segment lost 3 bases and the J segment 3 bases; nucleotides outside the gene matches: 4. The CDR3 is 15 residues long. In germline, CDR1 is SGHRS, CDR2 YFSETQ. The CDR3 spells CASSSRLAGDYEQYF. CDR3 in DNA: TGCGCCAGCAGCTCGCGACTAGCGGGAGACTACGAGCAGTACTTC.

The chain carries TRBV10-3 and TRBJ2-7; 9 bases line up with TRBD2. V lost 4 bases, J lost 1 base, and 5 bases stayed unmatched. The CDR3 consists of 15 residues. The germline CDR1 and CDR2 sequences are ENHRY and SYGVKD. In nucleotides, the CDR3 is TGTGCCATCAGTGGCGGGGGGGCTGTATCCTACGAGCAGTACTTC. Translation gives CAISGGGAVSYEQYF.

The chain employs TRBV3-1 (or the pseudogene TRBV3-2) and TRBJ2-7; D is perhaps TRBD2 (5 bases). In germline, CDR1 is LGHDT, CDR2 YNNKEL (reference sequence). Deletions cut 1 base from V and 6 bases from J, with 13 bases between. The CDR3 totals 14 residues. DNA for the CDR3: TGTGCCAGCAGCCAAGGAGGCGTCGGGGTCGAGCAGTACTTC. The encoded protein is CASSQGGVGVEQYF.

J is TRBJ1-2 and V is TRBV28; possibly TRBD1 for D (5 bases). The length of the CDR3 is 16 residues. Trimming removed 6 bases from V and 7 bases from J, with 24 bases in between. Germline CDR1 MDHEN, CDR2 SYDVKM. CDR3 nucleotides: TGTGCCAGCAGCCTAAACCCAGGGTCGGGCGTAGGTGGCTACACCTTC. Residues: CASSLNPGSGVGGYTF.

The V and J genes are TRBV27 and TRBJ2-5; TRBD1 matches at 12 bases. The germline V gene encodes CDR1 MNHEY and CDR2 SMNVEV (reference sequence). V trimming: 4 bases; J trimming: 6 bases; junction bases outside the gene matches: 3. CDR3 length: 14 residues. The CDR3, as DNA: TGTGCCAGCAGTTCGGGACAGGGGGCGAAGACCCAGTACTTC. This codes for CASSSGQGAKTQYF.

This clone appeared once. The V call is TRBV28, the J call TRBJ2-1; the D gene is possibly TRBD1 (6 bases). Trimming cost V 5 bases and J 0 bases, with 17 bases left between them. The CDR3 is made up of 17 amino acids. CDR1 MDHEN and CDR2 SYDVKM come from the germline V gene. This chain's CDR3 is CASSATGLRSSYNEQFF. The CDR3 DNA follows: TGTGCCAGCAGTGCGACAGGATTACGAAGCTCCTACAATGAGCAGTTCTTC. The full variable domain, with the rest looked up from reference TRBV28 and TRBJ2-1, is DVKVTQSSRYLVKRTGEKVFLECVQDMDHENMFWYRQDPGLGLRLIYFSYDVKMKEKGDIPEGYSVSREKKERFSLILESASTNQTSMYLCASSATGLRSSYNEQFFGPGTRLTVL.

The rearrangement uses TRBV7-2 and TRBJ2-7; 8 positions match TRBD1. The CDR3 sequence is 15 residues long. Trimming removed 5 bases from V and 4 bases from J; junction bases left unmatched: 10. Germline V lookup: CDR1 SGHTA, CDR2 FQGNSA. The CDR3 DNA sequence: TGTGCCAGCAGCCCCAGGACAGGGCTGATTTACGAGCAGTACTTC. This codes for CASSPRTGLIYEQYF.

The chain is built from TRBV27 and TRBJ2-3, with D unresolved. This CDR3 spans 13 amino acids. Trimming shortened V by 3 bases and J by 2 bases, and 6 bases separated the two germline ends. Germline V gene lookup returns CDR1 MNHEY and CDR2 SMNVEV (reference sequence). CDR3 in DNA: TGTGCCAGCAGTTTGGTGGCCACAGATACGCAGTATTTT. Translation gives CASSLVATDTQYF.

The CDR3 here is CSVAPSGIQETQYF. The CDR3 nucleotides read TGCAGCGTTGCTCCATCAGGGATCCAAGAGACCCAGTACTTC. The chain links TRBV29-1 to TRBJ2-5, with D maybe TRBD1 (5 bases). Per the germline V gene, CDR1 is SQVTM and CDR2 is ANQGSEA. Trimming left V 4 bases short and J 1 base short, with 13 bases between. The CDR3 totals 14 residues. Complete variable domain (other parts from reference TRBV29-1 and TRBJ2-5): SAVISQKPSRDICQRGTSLTIQCQVDSQVTMMFWYRQQPGQSLTLIATANQGSEATYESGFVIDKFPISRPNLTFSTLTVSNMSPEDSSIYLCSVAPSGIQETQYFGPGTRLLVL.